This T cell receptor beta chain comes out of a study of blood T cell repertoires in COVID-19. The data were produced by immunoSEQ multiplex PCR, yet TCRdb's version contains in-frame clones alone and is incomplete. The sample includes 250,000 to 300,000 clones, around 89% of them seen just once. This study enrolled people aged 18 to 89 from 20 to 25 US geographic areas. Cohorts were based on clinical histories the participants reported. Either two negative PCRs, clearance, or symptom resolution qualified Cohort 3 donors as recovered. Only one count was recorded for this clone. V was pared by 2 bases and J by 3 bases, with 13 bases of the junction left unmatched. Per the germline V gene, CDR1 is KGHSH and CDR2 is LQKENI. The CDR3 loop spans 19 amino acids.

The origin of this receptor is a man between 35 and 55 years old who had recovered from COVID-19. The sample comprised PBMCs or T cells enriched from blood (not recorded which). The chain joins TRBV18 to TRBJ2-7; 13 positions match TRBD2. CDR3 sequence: CASSPDSHVGLAGVYEQYF. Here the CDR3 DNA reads TGTGCCAGCTCACCAGATAGTCATGTTGGACTAGCGGGAGTCTACGAGCAGTACTTC.